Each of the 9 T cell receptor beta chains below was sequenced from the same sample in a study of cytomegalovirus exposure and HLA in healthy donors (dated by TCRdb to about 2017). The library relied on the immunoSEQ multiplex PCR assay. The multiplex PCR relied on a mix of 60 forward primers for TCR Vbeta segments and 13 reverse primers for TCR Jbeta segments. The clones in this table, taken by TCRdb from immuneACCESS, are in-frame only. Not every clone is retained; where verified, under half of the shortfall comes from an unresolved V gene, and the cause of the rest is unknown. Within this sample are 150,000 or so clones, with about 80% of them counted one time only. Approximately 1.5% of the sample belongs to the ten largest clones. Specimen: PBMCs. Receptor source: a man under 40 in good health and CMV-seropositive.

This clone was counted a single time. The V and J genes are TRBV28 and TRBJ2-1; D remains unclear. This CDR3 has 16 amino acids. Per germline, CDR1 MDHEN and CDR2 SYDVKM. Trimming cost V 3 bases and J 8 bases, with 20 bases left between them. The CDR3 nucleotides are TGTGCCAGCAGTTTGGTATTAGGTCCCGGAGCAGATGAGCAGTTCTTC. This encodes CASSLVLGPGADEQFF.

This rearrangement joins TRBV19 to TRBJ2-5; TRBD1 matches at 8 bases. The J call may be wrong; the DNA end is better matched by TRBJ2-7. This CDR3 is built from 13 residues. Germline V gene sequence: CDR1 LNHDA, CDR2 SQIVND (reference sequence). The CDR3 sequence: CASSRQGANEQYF. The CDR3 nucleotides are TGTGCCAGTAGTCGCCAGGGGGCTAACGAGCAGTACTTC.

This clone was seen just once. In DNA form, the CDR3 reads TGCGCCAGCGTCCTAGCGGGAGGGTACGAGCAGTACTTC. This translates into CASVLAGGYEQYF. The rearrangement uses TRBV10-2 and TRBJ2-5; 12 bases align to TRBD2. The J call may be incorrect, as the DNA end agrees better with TRBJ2-7. The germline gives CDR1 WSHSY, CDR2 SAAADI. The CDR3 has 13 amino acids.

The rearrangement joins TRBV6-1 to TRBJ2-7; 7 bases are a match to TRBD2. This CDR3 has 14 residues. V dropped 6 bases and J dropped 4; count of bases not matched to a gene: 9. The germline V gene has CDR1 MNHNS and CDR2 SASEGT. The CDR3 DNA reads TGTGCCAGCAGCGTGGTGCGGGGGAGTTACGAGCAGTACTTC. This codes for CASSVVRGSYEQYF.

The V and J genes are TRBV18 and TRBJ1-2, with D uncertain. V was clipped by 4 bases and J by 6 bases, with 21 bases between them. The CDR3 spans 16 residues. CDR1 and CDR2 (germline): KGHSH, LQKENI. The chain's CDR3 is CASSRRRSRRGDGYTF. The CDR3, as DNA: TGTGCCAGCTCACGCCGAAGGAGTCGGAGAGGTGATGGCTACACCTTC.

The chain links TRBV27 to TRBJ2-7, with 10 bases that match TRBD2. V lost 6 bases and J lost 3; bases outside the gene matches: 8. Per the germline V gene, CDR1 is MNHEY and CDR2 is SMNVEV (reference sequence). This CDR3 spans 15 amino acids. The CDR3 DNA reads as TGTGCCAGCAGCCTAGCGGGAGATTCCCTCTACGAGCAGTACTTC. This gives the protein CASSLAGDSLYEQYF.

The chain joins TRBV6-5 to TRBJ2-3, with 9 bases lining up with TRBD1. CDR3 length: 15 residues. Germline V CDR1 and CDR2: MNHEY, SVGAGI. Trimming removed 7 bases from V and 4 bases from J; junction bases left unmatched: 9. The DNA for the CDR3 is TGTGCCAGCAACAAGGACAGGGGCGGGTCAGATACGCAGTATTTT. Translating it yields CASNKDRGGSDTQYF.

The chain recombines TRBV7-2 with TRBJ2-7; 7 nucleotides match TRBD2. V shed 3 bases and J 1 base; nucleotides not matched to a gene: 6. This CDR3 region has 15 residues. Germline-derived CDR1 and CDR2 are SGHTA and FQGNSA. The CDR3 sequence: CASSLEAGLSYEQYF. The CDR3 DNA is TGTGCCAGCAGCTTGGAAGCGGGGTTATCCTACGAGCAGTACTTC.

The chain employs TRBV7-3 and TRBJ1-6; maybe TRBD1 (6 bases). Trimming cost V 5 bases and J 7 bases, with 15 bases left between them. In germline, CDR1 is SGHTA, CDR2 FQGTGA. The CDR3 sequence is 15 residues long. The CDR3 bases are TGTGCCAGCAGCCTCACAGGGTCTCACAATTCACCCCTCCACTTT. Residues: CASSLTGSHNSPLHF.